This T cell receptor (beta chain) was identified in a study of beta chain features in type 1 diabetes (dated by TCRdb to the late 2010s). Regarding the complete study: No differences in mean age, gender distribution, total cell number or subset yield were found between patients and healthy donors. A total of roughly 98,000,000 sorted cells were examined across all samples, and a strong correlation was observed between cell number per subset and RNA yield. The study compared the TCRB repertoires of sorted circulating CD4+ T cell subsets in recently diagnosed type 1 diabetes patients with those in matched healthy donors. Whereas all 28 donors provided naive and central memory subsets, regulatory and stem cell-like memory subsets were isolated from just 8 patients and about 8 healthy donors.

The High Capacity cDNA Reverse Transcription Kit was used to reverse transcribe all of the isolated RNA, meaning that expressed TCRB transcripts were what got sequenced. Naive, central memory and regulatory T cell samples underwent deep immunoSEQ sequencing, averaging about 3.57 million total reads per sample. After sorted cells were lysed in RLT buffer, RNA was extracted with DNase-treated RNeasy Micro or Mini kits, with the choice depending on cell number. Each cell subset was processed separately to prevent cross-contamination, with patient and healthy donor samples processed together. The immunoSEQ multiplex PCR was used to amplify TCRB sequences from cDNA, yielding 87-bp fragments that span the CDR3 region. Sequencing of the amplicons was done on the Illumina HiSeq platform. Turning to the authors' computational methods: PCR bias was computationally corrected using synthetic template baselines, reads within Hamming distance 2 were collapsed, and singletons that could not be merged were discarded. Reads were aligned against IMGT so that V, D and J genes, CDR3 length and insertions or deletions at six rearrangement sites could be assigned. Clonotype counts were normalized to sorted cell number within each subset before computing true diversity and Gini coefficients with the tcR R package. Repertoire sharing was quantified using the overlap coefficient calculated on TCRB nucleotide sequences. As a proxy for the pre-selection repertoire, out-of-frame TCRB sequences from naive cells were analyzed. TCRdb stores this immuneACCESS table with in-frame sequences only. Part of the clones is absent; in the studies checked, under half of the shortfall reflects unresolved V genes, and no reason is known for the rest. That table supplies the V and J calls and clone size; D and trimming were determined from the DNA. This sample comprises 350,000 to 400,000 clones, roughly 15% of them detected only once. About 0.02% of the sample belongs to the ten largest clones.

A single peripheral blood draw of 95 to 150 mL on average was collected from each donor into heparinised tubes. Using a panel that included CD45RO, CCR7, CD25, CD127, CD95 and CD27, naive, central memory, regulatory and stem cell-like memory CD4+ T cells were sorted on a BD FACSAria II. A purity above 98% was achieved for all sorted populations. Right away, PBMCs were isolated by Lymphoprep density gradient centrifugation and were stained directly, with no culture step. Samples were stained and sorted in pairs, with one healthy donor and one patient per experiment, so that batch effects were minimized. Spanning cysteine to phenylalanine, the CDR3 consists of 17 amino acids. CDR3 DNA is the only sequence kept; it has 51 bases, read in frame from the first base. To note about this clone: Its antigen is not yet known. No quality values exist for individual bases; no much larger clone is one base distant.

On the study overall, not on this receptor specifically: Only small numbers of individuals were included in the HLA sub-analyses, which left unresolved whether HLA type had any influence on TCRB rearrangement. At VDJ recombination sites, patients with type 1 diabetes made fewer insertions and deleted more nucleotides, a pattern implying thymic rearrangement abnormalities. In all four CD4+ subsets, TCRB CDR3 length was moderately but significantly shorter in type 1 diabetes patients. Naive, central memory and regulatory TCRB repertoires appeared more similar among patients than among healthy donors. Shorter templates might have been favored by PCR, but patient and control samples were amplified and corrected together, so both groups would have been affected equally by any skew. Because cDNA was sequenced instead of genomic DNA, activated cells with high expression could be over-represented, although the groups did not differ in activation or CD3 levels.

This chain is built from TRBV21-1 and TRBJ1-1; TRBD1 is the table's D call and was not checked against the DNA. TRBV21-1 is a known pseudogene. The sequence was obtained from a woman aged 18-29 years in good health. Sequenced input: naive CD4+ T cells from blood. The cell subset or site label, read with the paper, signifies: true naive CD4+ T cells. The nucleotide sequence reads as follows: TGTGCCAGCAGCAAAGTGGGGGCCCAGGGCAAAAAAACTGAAGCTTTCTTT. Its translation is CASSKVGAQGKKTEAFF.